This T cell receptor (beta chain) was sequenced in a study of identical twins. Through template switching, a universal primer site was introduced, and the cDNA contained unique molecular identifiers. TCRdb reanalysed the 5' RACE reads using MiXCR and keeps one entry per CDR3 protein. The table shows some 630,000 distinct CDR3 sequences, with around 7.4% occurring only once. With respect to this clonotype: Being one base from a much bigger clone, this may be a read error.

The CDR3 covers 15 residues. Trimming took off 3 bases at V and 5 bases at J, with 14 bases between the two ends. These same data were also listed under a study on yellow fever vaccine responses in identical twins.

The chain carries TRBV12-3 or TRBV12-4 and TRBJ1-5, with unresolved D. The sample taken for sequencing was PBMCs. The TCR originated in a woman aged 18-29 years in good health. CDR3 DNA sequence: TGTGCCAGCAGTTTGAAAGGGTTCGGCGATCAGCCCCAGCATTTT. Translation: CASSLKGFGDQPQHF.